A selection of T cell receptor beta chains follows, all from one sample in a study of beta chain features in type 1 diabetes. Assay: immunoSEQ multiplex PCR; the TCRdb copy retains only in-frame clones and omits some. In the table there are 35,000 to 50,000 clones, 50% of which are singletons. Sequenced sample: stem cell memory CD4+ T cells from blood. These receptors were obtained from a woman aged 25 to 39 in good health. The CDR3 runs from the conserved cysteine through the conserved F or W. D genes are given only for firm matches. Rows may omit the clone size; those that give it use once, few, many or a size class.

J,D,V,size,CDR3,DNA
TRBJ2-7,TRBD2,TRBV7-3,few,CASSPGWRGSSYEQYF,TGTGCCAGCAGCCCCGGCTGGCGGGGGAGCTCCTACGAGCAGTACTTC
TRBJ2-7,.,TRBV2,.,CASSWQIYEQYF,TGTGCCAGCAGTTGGCAGATCTACGAGCAGTACTTC
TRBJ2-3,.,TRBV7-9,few,CASSSFFADTQYF,TGTGCCAGCAGCTCCTTCTTTGCAGATACGCAGTATTTT
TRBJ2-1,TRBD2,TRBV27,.,CASSLRGLAGEGEQFF,TGTGCCAGCAGTTTAAGAGGACTAGCGGGAGAAGGGGAGCAGTTCTTC
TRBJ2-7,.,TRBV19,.,CASSHPGALSYEQYF,TGTGCCAGTAGTCACCCAGGGGCCCTCTCCTACGAGCAGTACTTC
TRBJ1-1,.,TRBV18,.,CASSPLGEGNTEAFF,TGTGCCAGCTCACCACTAGGGGAAGGGAACACTGAAGCTTTCTTT
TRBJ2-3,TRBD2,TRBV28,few,CASSPTSGIGTDTQYF,TGTGCCAGCAGTCCTACTAGCGGGATCGGCACAGATACGCAGTATTTT
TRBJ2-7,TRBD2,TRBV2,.,CASSGTSGRAWEQYF,TGTGCCAGCAGTGGTACAAGCGGGAGGGCCTGGGAGCAGTACTTC
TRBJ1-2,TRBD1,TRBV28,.,CASSSGQNTYGYTF,TGTGCCAGCAGTTCGGGACAGAACACCTATGGCTACACCTTC
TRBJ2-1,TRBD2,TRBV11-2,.,CASRLPGLAGGNEQFF,TGTGCCAGCAGGCTTCCGGGACTAGCGGGAGGGAATGAGCAGTTCTTC
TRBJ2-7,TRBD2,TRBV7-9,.,CASSLWSGSSYEQYF,TGTGCCAGCAGCTTATGGAGCGGGAGCTCCTACGAGCAGTACTTC
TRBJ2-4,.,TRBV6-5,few,CASSYSGVGGGNIQYF,TGTGCCAGCAGTTACTCCGGTGTAGGGGGAGGGAACATTCAGTACTTC
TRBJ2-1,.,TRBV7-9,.,CASSQAGGSDSYNEQFF,TGTGCCAGCAGCCAAGCAGGGGGGAGCGACTCCTACAATGAGCAGTTCTTC
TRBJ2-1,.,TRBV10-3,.,CAISEGQAGNEQFF,TGTGCCATCAGTGAGGGACAAGCTGGCAATGAGCAGTTCTTC
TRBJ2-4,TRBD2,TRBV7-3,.,CASSLRPSGGLAKNIQYF,TGTGCCAGCAGCTTACGGCCGAGCGGGGGTCTGGCCAAAAACATTCAGTACTTC
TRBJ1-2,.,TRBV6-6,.,CASSYEGRPNGYTF,TGTGCCAGCAGTTACGAGGGGAGGCCCAATGGCTACACCTTC
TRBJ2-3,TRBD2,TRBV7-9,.,CASSLGEASGTTDTQYF,TGTGCCAGCAGCTTAGGTGAGGCTAGCGGGACCACAGATACGCAGTATTTT
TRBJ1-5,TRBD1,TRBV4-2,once,CASSQDGRGPNQPQHF,TGTGCCAGCAGCCAAGACGGCAGGGGGCCCAATCAGCCCCAGCATTTT
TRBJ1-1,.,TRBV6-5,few,CASSYFGGGAFF,TGTGCCAGCAGTTACTTTGGCGGGGGAGCTTTCTTT
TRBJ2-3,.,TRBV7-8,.,CASSLWEGVGEDTQYF,TGTGCCAGCAGCTTATGGGAGGGGGTAGGTGAAGATACGCAGTATTTT
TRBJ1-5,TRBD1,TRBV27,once,CASSVTGGLNQPQHF,TGTGCCAGCAGCGTCACAGGGGGACTCAATCAGCCCCAGCATTTT
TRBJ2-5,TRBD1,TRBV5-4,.,CASSLGRGNEETQYF,TGTGCCAGCAGCTTGGGCAGGGGGAATGAAGAGACCCAGTACTTC
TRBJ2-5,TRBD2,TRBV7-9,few,CASSQRESSGETQYF,TGTGCCAGCAGCCAGCGGGAGAGCAGCGGAGAGACCCAGTACTTC
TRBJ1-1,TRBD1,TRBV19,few,CASSMAGGANTEAFF,TGTGCCAGTAGTATGGCAGGGGGCGCAAACACTGAAGCTTTCTTT
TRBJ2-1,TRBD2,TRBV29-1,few,CSVPFGTSGRYNEQFF,TGCAGCGTTCCTTTTGGGACTAGCGGGAGATACAATGAGCAGTTCTTC
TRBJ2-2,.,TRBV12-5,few,CASGLVVGPDTGELFF,TGTGCTAGTGGTTTGGTCGTGGGGCCTGACACCGGGGAGCTGTTTTTT
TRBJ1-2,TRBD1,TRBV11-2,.,CASSPGTANYGYTF,TGTGCCAGCAGCCCAGGGACAGCTAACTATGGCTACACCTTC
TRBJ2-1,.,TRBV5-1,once,CASSLGGSSYNEQFF,TGCGCCAGCAGCTTGGGAGGGAGCTCCTACAATGAGCAGTTCTTC
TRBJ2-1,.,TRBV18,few,CASSPPIRLGHPPYNEQFF,TGTGCCAGCTCACCACCGATCAGACTAGGCCACCCCCCTTACAATGAGCAGTTCTTC
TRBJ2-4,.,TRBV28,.,CASSLPIQGIEYF,TGTGCCAGCAGTCTACCCATACAGGGAATCGAGTACTTC
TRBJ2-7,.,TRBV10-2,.,CASSEIPGYEQYF,TGCGCCAGCAGTGAAATTCCAGGCTACGAGCAGTACTTC
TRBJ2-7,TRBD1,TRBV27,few,CASSLGQGPYEQYF,TGTGCCAGCAGTTTGGGACAGGGTCCCTACGAGCAGTACTTC
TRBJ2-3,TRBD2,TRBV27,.,CASSPARLAGGADTQYF,TGTGCCAGCAGTCCAGCAAGACTAGCGGGAGGAGCAGATACGCAGTATTTT
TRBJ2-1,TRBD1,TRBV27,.,CASSFRTGSRGEQFF,TGTGCCAGCAGTTTTAGGACAGGGAGTCGGGGTGAGCAGTTCTTC
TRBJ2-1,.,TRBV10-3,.,CAISEVGVHNEQFF,TGTGCCATCAGTGAGGTCGGAGTTCACAATGAGCAGTTCTTC
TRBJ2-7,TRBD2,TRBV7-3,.,CASSPTASGHYEQYF,TGTGCCAGCAGCCCCACGGCTAGCGGGCACTACGAGCAGTACTTC
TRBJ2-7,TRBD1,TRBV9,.,CASSASDRITYEQYF,TGTGCCAGCAGCGCCTCGGACAGGATTACCTACGAGCAGTACTTC
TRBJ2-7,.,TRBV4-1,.,CASSQGHRERTYEQYF,TGCGCCAGCAGCCAAGGTCACAGGGAACGAACCTACGAGCAGTACTTC
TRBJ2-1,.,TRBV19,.,CASSIGLSSYNEQFF,TGTGCCAGTAGCATAGGACTAAGCTCCTACAATGAGCAGTTCTTC
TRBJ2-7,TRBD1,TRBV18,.,CASSPPVLRDRGHEQYF,TGTGCCAGCTCACCACCGGTCTTGCGGGACAGGGGACACGAGCAGTACTTC
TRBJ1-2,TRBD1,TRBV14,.,CASSDEIRDSIYGYTF,TGTGCCAGCAGCGATGAAATTCGGGACAGCATCTATGGCTACACCTTC
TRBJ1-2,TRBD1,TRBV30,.,CAWGQGAFGYTF,TGTGCCTGGGGACAGGGGGCTTTTGGCTACACCTTC
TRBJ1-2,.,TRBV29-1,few,CSVFGQSYGYTF,TGCAGCGTTTTCGGACAGAGCTATGGCTACACCTTC
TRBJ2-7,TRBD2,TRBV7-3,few,CASYSGRTPYEQYF,TGTGCCAGCTATAGCGGGAGGACTCCCTACGAGCAGTACTTC
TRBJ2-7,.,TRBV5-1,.,CASSLIPGEKYEQYF,TGCGCCAGCAGCTTAATTCCCGGAGAAAAATACGAGCAGTACTTC
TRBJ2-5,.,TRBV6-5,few,CASSPGLAQETQYF,TGTGCCAGCAGCCCAGGGTTGGCCCAAGAGACCCAGTACTTC
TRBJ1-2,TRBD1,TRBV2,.,CASRRTGQRNEGYTF,TGTGCCAGCAGACGAACGGGACAGAGAAATGAGGGCTACACCTTC
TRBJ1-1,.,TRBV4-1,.,CASSKQGSMNTEAFF,TGCGCCAGCAGCAAACAGGGTTCCATGAACACTGAAGCTTTCTTT
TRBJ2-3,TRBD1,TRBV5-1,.,CASSFGDRATDTQYF,TGCGCCAGCAGCTTCGGGGACAGGGCCACAGATACGCAGTATTTT
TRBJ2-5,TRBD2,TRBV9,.,CASSVDGRAQETQYF,TGTGCCAGCAGCGTAGACGGGAGGGCCCAAGAGACCCAGTACTTC
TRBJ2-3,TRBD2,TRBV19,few,CASSKEGPGLAGVDTQYF,TGTGCCAGTAGCAAAGAGGGTCCGGGACTAGCGGGAGTGGATACGCAGTATTTT
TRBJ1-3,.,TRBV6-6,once,CASRDGQGNTIYF,TGTGCCAGCAGGGACGGACAGGGAAACACCATATATTTT
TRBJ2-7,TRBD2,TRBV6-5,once,CASSYSHGGYYEQYF,TGTGCCAGCAGTTACTCGCACGGGGGGTACTACGAGCAGTACTTC
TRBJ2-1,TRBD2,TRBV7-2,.,CASSLVAGGFSYNEQFF,TGTGCCAGCAGCTTAGTAGCGGGAGGGTTCTCCTACAATGAGCAGTTCTTC
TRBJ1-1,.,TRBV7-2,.,CASHLNPSGTEAFF,TGTGCCAGCCACCTAAACCCTTCGGGCACTGAAGCTTTCTTT
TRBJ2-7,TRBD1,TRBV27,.,CASSYRKQGAVYEQYF,TGTGCCAGCAGTTACCGGAAACAGGGGGCAGTCTACGAGCAGTACTTC
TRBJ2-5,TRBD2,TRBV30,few,CAWSVSSGRRETQYF,TGTGCCTGGAGTGTTTCTAGCGGGAGACGAGAGACCCAGTACTTC
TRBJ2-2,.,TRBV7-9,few,CASSLRWAGWDTGELFF,TGTGCCAGCAGCTTACGCTGGGCAGGGTGGGACACCGGGGAGCTGTTTTTT
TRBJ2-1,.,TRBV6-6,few,CASRIGTTPNEQFF,TGTGCCAGCAGAATCGGGACAACACCTAATGAGCAGTTCTTC
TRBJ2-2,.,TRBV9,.,CASSAIDTYTGELFF,TGTGCCAGCAGCGCGATAGACACCTACACCGGGGAGCTGTTTTTT